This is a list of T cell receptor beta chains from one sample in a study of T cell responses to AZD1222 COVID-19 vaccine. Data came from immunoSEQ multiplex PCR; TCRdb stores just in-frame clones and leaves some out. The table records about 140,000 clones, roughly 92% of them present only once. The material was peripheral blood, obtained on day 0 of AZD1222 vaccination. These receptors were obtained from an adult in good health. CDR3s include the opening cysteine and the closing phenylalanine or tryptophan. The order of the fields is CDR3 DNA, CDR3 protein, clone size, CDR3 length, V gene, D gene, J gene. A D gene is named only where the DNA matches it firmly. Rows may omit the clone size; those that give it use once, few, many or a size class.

TGTGCCAGCAGACATACAGGGACAGAGAATCAGCCCCAGCATTTT CASRHTGTENQPQHF NA 15 TRBV7-6 TRBD1 TRBJ1-5
TGTGCCAGTAGGAAAACGGACCACTACGAGCAGTACTTC CASRKTDHYEQYF NA 13 TRBV19 NA TRBJ2-7
TGTGCCAGCTCACTCCTAGCGGGGGGTTACACAGATACGCAGTATTTT CASSLLAGGYTDTQYF NA 16 TRBV18 TRBD2 TRBJ2-3
TGTGCCAGCAGTTTAGCAGCGGGAGGTTCCTACGAGCAGTACTTC CASSLAAGGSYEQYF NA 15 TRBV28 TRBD2 TRBJ2-7
TGTGCCAGCAGCCCCTGGACAGGAGGCTATTCTGGAAACACCATATATTTT CASSPWTGGYSGNTIYF NA 17 TRBV11-2 TRBD1 TRBJ1-3
TGTGCCAGCCACCTTAGCGGGGGGGCCGCAGATACGCAGTATTTT CASHLSGGAADTQYF NA 15 TRBV19 TRBD2 TRBJ2-3
TGTGCCAGCAGCCGGGGGACAGGGGGAGAGACCCAGTACTTC CASSRGTGGETQYF NA 14 TRBV7-8 TRBD1 TRBJ2-5
TGTGCCAGCAGCTTAAGCTACGAGCAGTACTTC CASSLSYEQYF NA 11 TRBV7-2 NA TRBJ2-7
TGTGCCAGCAGGAACAGGCCTAACACTGAAGCTTTCTTT CASRNRPNTEAFF NA 13 TRBV2 NA TRBJ1-1
TGTGCCATCAGTGAGTGGTTGGAACAGGCAAACACCGGGGAGCTGTTTTTT CAISEWLEQANTGELFF once 17 TRBV10-3 NA TRBJ2-2
TGTGCCAGCAGCTCTCTAGCGGGTGCCGTCTACGAGCAGTACTTC CASSSLAGAVYEQYF NA 15 TRBV7-8 TRBD2 TRBJ2-7
TGTGCTAGCAGCCCAGTGGGGGCCGCTGAGACCCAGTACTTC CASSPVGAAETQYF NA 14 TRBV7-7 NA TRBJ2-5
TGTGCCAGCAGCATCCGGTCGTGGGATTCACCCCTCCACTTT CASSIRSWDSPLHF NA 14 TRBV5-4 NA TRBJ1-6
TGTGCCAGCAGTTACTTGGGGGGAACCAACGAGCAGTACTTC CASSYLGGTNEQYF NA 14 TRBV6-5 NA TRBJ2-7
TGTGCCAGCAGCTTAGTGGGAGAGGATGGCTACACCTTC CASSLVGEDGYTF once 13 TRBV11-2 NA TRBJ1-2
TGTGCCATCAGTGGATCGGATGGGGGCGGCTACACCTTC CAISGSDGGGYTF once 13 TRBV10-3 NA TRBJ1-2
TGCGCCAGCAGCCTAAGGACAGGGGGCGATGAGCAGTACTTC CASSLRTGGDEQYF NA 14 TRBV4-1 TRBD1 TRBJ2-7
TGTGCCAGCAGCAGGGGACTAGCGGGGGACAATGAGCAGTTCTTC CASSRGLAGDNEQFF NA 15 TRBV7-6 TRBD2 TRBJ2-1
TGTGCCAGTAGACGGACAGGGGACTATGGCTACACCTTC CASRRTGDYGYTF once 13 TRBV19 TRBD1 TRBJ1-2
TGTGCCAGCAGCCTTGGGCAGGGGAATTCACCCCTCCACTTT CASSLGQGNSPLHF NA 14 TRBV3-1/TRBV3-2 NA TRBJ1-6
TGTGCCAGCAGCCAAGGGGCTCTCTCTGGAAACACCATATATTTT CASSQGALSGNTIYF NA 15 TRBV4-2 NA TRBJ1-3
TGTGCCAGCAGCCCGGGTGTGGCGGACGAAGGCTACACCTTC CASSPGVADEGYTF NA 14 TRBV5-6 NA TRBJ1-2
TGTGCCTCAAACTCCCCTCGGGGAAAGGTTGATCAGCCCCAGCATTTT CASNSPRGKVDQPQHF few 16 TRBV19 NA TRBJ1-5